The rows below give T cell receptor beta chains drawn from one sample of a study of identical twins. Each CDR3 protein gets one entry after TCRdb re-called the 5' RACE reads with MiXCR. The sample includes 250,000 to 350,000 distinct CDR3 sequences, 9.5% seen only once; the top ten take approximately 6.5%. The same sample was also studied in work on yellow fever vaccine responses in identical twins.

The specimen sequenced was CD8+ T cells sorted from blood. The receptors derive from a young woman in good health. Both conserved end residues are trimmed from each CDR3. Fields, in order: D gene, clone size, V gene, J gene, CDR3 protein. A D gene is named only where the DNA matches it firmly. Clone size appears in some rows only: once, few, many, or a class for an expanded clone.

D: TRBD2; size: NA; V: TRBV7-8; J: TRBJ2-7; CDR3: ASREAGEVWQY
D: TRBD2; size: few; V: TRBV6-5; J: TRBJ2-5; CDR3: ASSYPSGGPSETQY
D: NA; size: few; V: TRBV11-1; J: TRBJ2-3; CDR3: ASSHPRGLAESTDTQY
D: TRBD2; size: few; V: TRBV20-1; J: TRBJ2-1; CDR3: SARGRLAGGLHEQF
D: NA; size: NA; V: TRBV27; J: TRBJ2-3; CDR3: ASSYSFVDTQY
D: NA; size: few; V: TRBV4-1; J: TRBJ2-7; CDR3: ASRGRQGGTYEQY
D: NA; size: few; V: TRBV6-4; J: TRBJ2-5; CDR3: ASSPQGGNQETQY
D: NA; size: NA; V: TRBV20-1; J: TRBJ2-5; CDR3: SALSGTSLETQY
D: NA; size: NA; V: TRBV19; J: TRBJ2-1; CDR3: ASSEGTFNEQF
D: NA; size: NA; V: TRBV4-1; J: TRBJ2-3; CDR3: ASTTGTSTDTQY
D: NA; size: many; V: TRBV29-1; J: TRBJ2-7; CDR3: SVVFFLDSSYEQY
D: TRBD1; size: few; V: TRBV4-1; J: TRBJ2-2; CDR3: ASSNRQGENGELF
D: TRBD2; size: few; V: TRBV20-1; J: TRBJ2-1; CDR3: SARDVEGLAFNEQF
D: NA; size: NA; V: TRBV6-1; J: TRBJ2-2; CDR3: AGTPAPGGSGELF
D: NA; size: NA; V: TRBV6-5; J: TRBJ2-3; CDR3: ASSYVQGPDTQY
D: TRBD1; size: few; V: TRBV12-3/TRBV12-4; J: TRBJ1-2; CDR3: ASSPGRGREGYT
D: NA; size: few; V: TRBV10-3; J: TRBJ2-1; CDR3: AISDYTEPYPYNEQF
D: TRBD2; size: few; V: TRBV27; J: TRBJ2-1; CDR3: ASSTSGNFNEQF
D: NA; size: NA; V: TRBV7-4; J: TRBJ2-1; CDR3: AISPVSPAPSSYNEQF
D: NA; size: few; V: TRBV28; J: TRBJ2-5; CDR3: ASSSAGLGETQY
D: TRBD2; size: few; V: TRBV2; J: TRBJ2-3; CDR3: ASSELAGGLGDTQY
D: NA; size: many; V: TRBV28; J: TRBJ2-7; CDR3: ASSGRLLSEQY